This T cell receptor beta chain comes out of a study of low-dose radiotherapy and immunotherapy resistance in tumors. As for the study in general: Across 26 weeks, 13 Gy in total went to Cohort 2, delivered as 1 Gy per fraction every two weeks. The treatment that patients received was intravenous nivolumab 240 mg every two weeks plus ipilimumab 1 mg/kg every six weeks.

First-strand cDNA relied on TRAV- and TRBV-specific primers spanning alpha and beta chains. PCR amplification of the TCRs was performed with Phusion for approximately 20 PCR cycles, and it relied on a constant-region primer together with a V-primer adapter. With in vitro transcription, the isolated mRNA was amplified. Each CDR3 protein gets one entry after TCRdb re-called the reads with MiXCR. The repertoire holds tens of thousands of distinct CDR3 sequences, with 30% to 35% as singletons. Regarding time point: before trial treatment. The donors, trial participants, received nivolumab, ipilimumab, aspirin, low-dose cyclophosphamide and low-dose radiotherapy. There are many counts of this clonotype. The receptor was isolated from a male donor with gallbladder cancer. The input for sequencing was PBMCs, taken before treatment.

CDR3 sequence: CASSAIGQGVVNEQYF. The CDR3 DNA is TGTGCCAGCAGCGCGATAGGACAGGGGGTTGTGAACGAGCAGTACTTC. V and J are TRBV9 and TRBJ2-7; 10 bases fit TRBD1. The ends lost 3 bases at V and 5 bases at J; junction bases unmatched: 11. The length of the CDR3 is 16 residues. CDR1 and CDR2 (germline): SGDLS, YYNGEE.